The following is a T cell receptor beta chain sequence with its context. This clone is a singleton in its sample. No cognate antigen has been identified for it. Base qualities were left out, and no much larger clone turns up one base away. The trim is 3 bases for V and 6 bases for J, with a gap of 23 bases between the germline ends. Its CDR3 holds 17 amino acids, cysteine through phenylalanine. Only CDR3 DNA remains: 51 bases, in frame from the first base. CDR1 and CDR2 are drawn from the germline V gene: SGHTA, FQGNSA. The sample is drawn from a study of cytomegalovirus exposure and HLA in healthy donors (dated by TCRdb to the late 2010s). The study in broad terms: An earlier analysis of roughly 630 of the donors reported approximately 290 Gb of sequence data and roughly 110 million unique TCR beta sequences from some 180 million T cells. Because of strong linkage in the cohort, a handful of DR-DQ haplotypes were treated as single units for association and clustering. The genetic ancestry cluster associated with self-reported Caucasian donors included 81% of the 398 genotyped donors. A later analysis re-analyzed previously published TCR beta repertoires from 600 to 850 donors and added high-resolution HLA genotyping to study TCR occurrence patterns. To predict cytomegalovirus infection status, the study brought together high-throughput TCR immunosequencing, statistical association of individual TCRs with disease status, and machine learning. Both class I and class II loci were covered by HLA typing, at four-digit resolution. The study aimed to test whether cataloging public T cell receptors could reveal signatures of past pathogen exposure. Donor age, sex, ethnicity and CMV serostatus were collected together with the repertoire data. An earlier analysis of several hundred of the donors used high-throughput TCR beta sequencing to judge whether each TCR beta V gene segment behaved as functional or pseudogenic. Roughly 300 gigabases of sequencing data and around 85 million unique TCR sequences made up an early release that covered around 640 HLA-typed donors. Among some 400 genotyped donors of the cohort, an average of approximately 240,000 unique TCR beta nucleotide sequences was sequenced per donor, of which roughly 18% were non-productive. In a later genetic analysis, genome-wide SNP genotypes for about three fifths of the 666 donors were used, and that subset was treated as a discovery cohort. Typing coverage differed by locus: A, B, C, DRB1 and DQB1 were typed in about 629-640 donors, DQA1 in about 560, DPA1 in 600 to 610, and DPB1 in approximately 450. A separate validation cohort of approximately 120 different subjects was used in addition to the approximately 700-subject first cohort. All discovery cohort repertoires had been generated on a single sequencing platform. Using immunosequencing, the study profiled T cell repertoires from 500 to 800 subjects and related those repertoires to cytomegalovirus serostatus. Rather than using new phenotypic data, the later analysis identified candidate immune exposures from TCR beta sequences and from how often those sequences occurred across donors. Here is what the overall study found, with its caveats: In a later analysis, TCR association rates were found to vary across HLA loci, with the most associated TCRs seen for DRB1 alleles and the fewest for HLA-C alleles. In both the original and validation cohorts, the classifier was reported to diagnose cytomegalovirus status with high specificity and sensitivity. Roughly uniform sequencing depth across donors was assumed in presence/absence analyses, although this assumption may not hold. Linkage disequilibrium might explain the correlated functional status among segregating V segments, but an unknown experimental factor could not be excluded. A later analysis found that most CMV-associated TCR beta chains appeared HLA-restricted, with HLA associations seemingly driven largely by CMV exposure. The study gave a list of 150 to 200 TCR beta chains associated with cytomegalovirus. According to the authors, the approach could potentially be generalized to other disease states and immunological phenotypes. Strong co-occurrence of HLA alleles, especially DR and DQ, made assigning TCR associations to individual alleles difficult. Broadly in line with IMGT annotations, most TCR beta V segments showed up in productive rearrangements about 87% or about 30% of the time in an earlier analysis of around 600 of the donors. In vitro tests confirmed that a few of the cytomegalovirus-associated TCR beta chains recognize cytomegalovirus antigens. Because HLA typing was unavailable for some donors at each locus, only the typed subset was used in association tests. In a later genetic analysis, fewer N-insertions in productive TCRs were reported among donors in an Asian-associated ancestry cluster than the roughly 700-donor mean. Immune exposure information for the cohort was limited to CMV serostatus. A group of highly shared sequence variants was considered likely to be a technical artifact of the sequencing pipeline. A later genetic analysis associated a missense DCLRE1C variant with V-gene and J-gene trimming of TCR beta chains, and an independent cohort replicated the association. Because counts were too low, 15 to 20 rarely observed V segments, including chromosome 9 orphons, were excluded from the earlier analysis of several hundred of the donors. At a false discovery rate of 0.05, a later analysis linked fewer than 20,000 TCR beta sequences to specific HLA alleles. Only TCR beta chains were sequenced in this cohort, and the absence of alpha or paired-chain data limited detectable features. Compared with equally common non-associated chains, HLA-associated TCR beta chains in a later analysis were more clonally expanded and had lower generation probabilities. In a later analysis, several top co-occurrence clusters were reported to appear linked to parvovirus B19, influenza, CMV and Epstein-Barr virus. Some IMGT-functional V segments, including TRBV6-2 and TRBV6-3, could not be told apart with the 87-base-pair reads, so those segments were excluded. Most TCR sequences were observed very rarely across donors, whereas some public TCRs were present in many individuals. A further reported finding was that TCR beta sequences accurately predicted the HLA-A and HLA-B alleles for most subjects in the first cohort.

The cohort consisted of more than 650 healthy bone marrow donors. At the time of sampling, every cohort member was nominally healthy, though immune exposures that went unrecorded were likely present. The donor tested CMV seronegative, placing the donor among the roughly 340 seronegative members of the cohort. Every donor gave a peripheral blood sample, and the peripheral blood mononuclear cells from that sample were used for TCR beta sequencing. The Qiagen DNeasy Blood Extraction Kit was used to extract genomic DNA from the blood cell samples. The protocol used for the library was the immunoSEQ multiplex PCR assay. The multiplex PCR relied on a mix of 60 forward primers for TCR Vbeta segments and 13 reverse primers for TCR Jbeta segments. The CDR3 region of rearranged TCR beta genes was amplified from genomic DNA by a multiplex PCR assay. Amplified TCR beta libraries were sequenced as 87-base-pair reads on the Illumina HiSeq System. As for how the authors treated the data: A later analysis counted about 80 million unique TCR beta chains across the roughly 700 repertoires, and some 11 million of these chains were shared by at least two donors. To remove PCR and sequencing errors, raw reads were error-corrected and collapsed into unique sequences using a nearest-neighbor algorithm that merged closely related sequences. Alignment of CDR3 sequences to IMGT reference sequences was used to assign V, D and J gene segments. For a sequence to be retained, a match of at least six nucleotides was required to both a V gene segment and a J gene segment. Rearrangements were called productive when the CDR3 lacked stop codons and stayed in frame with V and J; all others were non-productive. CDR3 was defined by IMGT convention, running from the second conserved V-encoded cysteine to the conserved J-encoded phenylalanine. The earlier analysis of about 610 of the donors excluded sequences that lacked an unambiguous match to a single V gene segment. An earlier analysis of just under 600 of the donors called V segments functional above 56.7% productive rearrangements and segregating when the between-donor standard deviation exceeded 5%. To diagnose cytomegalovirus status from the catalog of TCR beta chain sequences, a statistical classification framework was built. In a later analysis, V and J genes were assigned by comparing TCR nucleotide sequences against IMGT/GENE-DB human TR gene sequences. Using the TCRdist pipeline, a later analysis assigned CDR3 sequences along with most-parsimonious VDJ recombination scenarios. In a later analysis, each TCR beta chain was defined by its CDR3 amino acid sequence together with its V-gene family, and reads lacking a unique V-gene family were excluded. As a way to deal with suspected cross-contamination and a sequencing artifact, a later analysis dropped 450 to 600 nucleotide sequences that were highly shared and had low generation probability. In a later analysis, a clonal expansion index for each public chain was calculated from normalized within-repertoire ranks of inferred template counts. In a later analysis, generation probabilities were computed using a VDJ recombination model fitted to out-of-frame rearrangements, and the results were checked against IGoR. In a later analysis, TCR-TCR, TCR-HLA and TCR-CMV co-occurrence was scored with hypergeometric tests, and a repertoire-size bias correction was applied to TCR pairs. To estimate false discovery rates, a later analysis permuted the HLA or CMV assignments 20 times. In a later analysis, co-occurring TCRs were grouped using DBSCAN, with TCRdist sequence similarity added in when clustering inside HLA-allele-positive subsets. Repertoires with fewer than 30,000 or more than 120,000 public chains, plus five repertoires with anomalous nucleotide sharing, were excluded from co-occurrence clustering. TCRdb retrieved this table from immuneACCESS and kept in-frame rearrangements only. Not all clones are present; in checked studies, unresolved V genes account for under half, and no reason is known for the remainder. The V and J calls and clone size come from that table; D and trimming were worked out from the DNA. In all, the sample holds 110,000 to 150,000 clones, and more than 70% of those were seen once. The leading ten clones occupy approximately 1.6% of the sample.

This receptor chain uses TRBV7-2 and TRBJ1-2; no D segment can be confidently identified. Sequencing was carried out using PBMCs. The source is a woman in her thirties or forties in good health and CMV-seronegative. The CDR3 protein: CASSLRVGGSWKDGYTF. The nucleotides are TGTGCCAGCAGCTTGAGGGTGGGAGGGAGCTGGAAGGATGGCTACACCTTC.